This T cell receptor (beta chain) was identified in a study of post-analysis software for immune sequencing data (dated by TCRdb to 2013 to 2016). About the investigation overall: The recorded disease courses included relapsing-remitting, secondary progressive and progressive-relapsing multiple sclerosis, and some patients had no subtype annotation. The patient repertoires were compared against approximately eleven previously published healthy control repertoires obtained from donors aged 6 to 25 years. A subset of samples was prepared in parallel using single-end sample barcoding, then pooled and co-amplified after Illumina adapter ligation. What the work shows at the level of the full study, not this receptor alone: The multiple sclerosis patient group was slightly younger than the control group. Compared with controls, multiple sclerosis patients had significantly lower normalized Chao1 diversity, a finding suggesting substantial peripheral T-cell clonal expansion. Patients showed significantly higher frequencies than controls for roughly 5 TRBV segments, among them TRBV5-6, TRBV5-1 and TRBV20-1. When samples were clustered directly using the F measure, samples prepared in the same batch co-clustered strongly, which prompted a batch-effect correction.

A remark on this clonotype: There is no known antigen for this receptor. There are no base qualities to consult, and no much larger clone falls within one base.

Libraries were made using PCR. The sequencer listed for this sample is Illumina HiSeq 2500. Unique molecular identifiers were incorporated into TCR beta cDNA libraries to reduce PCR and sequencing biases. Per 1 to 10 million input T cells, approximately 500,000 cDNA molecules were obtained, such that each molecule approximated one T cell. Patient libraries were prepared and sequenced with the same protocol used for the earlier healthy control dataset. Samples belonging to the same batch were prepared together, multiplexed and sequenced on a shared HiSeq lane. Under the source paper's analysis protocol: MIGEC was used to process the raw barcoded reads, and molecular identifier groups with only a single read were discarded before consensus assembly and CDR3 extraction. Clonotype tables were post-analysed with VDJtools, normalizing diversity by down-sampling all datasets to the smallest sample size. To correct batch-related cross-sample contamination, repertoire overlap clustering matched CDR3 amino acid sequences but not nucleotide sequences. Clones were called with MiXCR by TCRdb after fastp trimmed the public reads at Q25, and only in-frame beta chains were retained. Rows are combined by CDR3 protein, so each entry shows the most common genes and DNA. The V and J calls here are based on TCRdb, not the publication. The sample table contains around 700,000 distinct CDR3 sequences; only one count was recorded for more than 50% of them. Of the sample, roughly 10% is held by the ten largest clones.

From the cysteine through the phenylalanine, the CDR3 covers 14 amino acids. Kept here is only the CDR3 DNA, which spans 42 bases and is read in frame from base 1. According to the germline V gene, CDR1 reads SGHRS and CDR2 reads YFSETQ. V sheds 0 bases and J sheds 7 bases, leaving 13 bases between their ends. To demonstrate the VDJtools post-analysis software, TCR beta repertoires were profiled from the peripheral blood of more than 10 young patients with multiple sclerosis. The patients with multiple sclerosis were children and adolescents between roughly 6 and 17 years of age. Sequenced: blood. This TCR derives from a girl aged 2-10 years with multiple sclerosis. This receptor chain uses TRBV5-1 and TRBJ1-2; D gene: possibly TRBD1, on 6 matching bases. The CDR3 sequence is CASSLVFRGFGYTF. The nucleotide sequence reads as follows: TGCGCCAGCAGCTTGGTCTTCAGGGGCTTTGGCTACACCTTC.